This T cell receptor (beta chain) came from a study of blood T cell repertoires in COVID-19. Overall study context: PBMCs, B-cell-depleted T cells, or T cells provided the cDNA or gDNA that made up the material.

This CDR3 is built from 15 residues. Germline trimming cut 4 bases from V and 1 base from J; bases unmatched to any gene: 5. Germline loops: CDR1 MNHEY, CDR2 SVGAGI. Sequencing was performed with immunoSEQ multiplex PCR; in TCRdb, only in-frame clones are kept and a portion is missing. The sample includes 200,000 to 300,000 clones, 80% to 95% of them seen just once. V usage is TRBV6-5 and J usage is TRBJ1-1, with TRBD1 matching over 8 bases. Sequenced sample: peripheral blood. The receptor comes from a person under 30 with COVID-19, enrolled during active disease. The CDR3 sequence: CASSSLGTGNTEAFF. CDR3 DNA sequence: TGTGCCAGCAGTTCTTTGGGGACAGGGAACACTGAAGCTTTCTTT.